This passage covers 32 T cell receptor beta chains from one sample sequenced in a study of T cell responses to AZD1222 COVID-19 vaccine. Only in-frame clones appear in the TCRdb table, and some are missing; sequencing was by immunoSEQ multiplex PCR. The repertoire includes some 96,000 clones, around nine tenths of them detected once, and 1.7% sits in the top ten. The sequenced sample was peripheral blood, obtained on day 0 of AZD1222 vaccination. All receptors come from an adult in good health.

The chain recombines TRBV6-5 with TRBJ1-1; 7 bases fit TRBD1. Trimming removed 10 bases from V and 3 bases from J; junction bases left unmatched: 11. This CDR3 region has 14 residues. The V gene's germline CDR1 is MNHEY and CDR2 SVGAGI. The CDR3 region is CAIPTTGADTEAFF. CDR3 bases: TGTGCCATACCAACAACAGGGGCAGACACTGAAGCTTTCTTT.

V is TRBV2 and J is TRBJ2-7, with D maybe TRBD2 (6 bases). The CDR3 length is 12 residues. V was cut by 2 bases and J by 7 bases, with 9 bases left in between. Germline assignment: CDR1 SNHLY and CDR2 FYNNEI. As DNA, the CDR3 is TGTGCCAGCAGTGAAAGTCGGGGGGAGCAGTACTTC. Protein: CASSESRGEQYF.

This chain joins TRBV19 and TRBJ1-5; no definite D call. Germline CDR1 and CDR2: LNHDA and SQIVND (reference sequence). V was cut by 3 bases and J by 3 bases, with 18 bases left in between. CDR3 size: 17 residues. CDR3 nucleotide sequence: TGTGCCAGTAGTATTAGAGTGTCCGAAACCCTCAATCAGCCCCAGCATTTT. Its protein is CASSIRVSETLNQPQHF. The full variable domain, its missing parts supplied by reference TRBV19 and TRBJ1-5, is DGGITQSPKYLFRKEGQNVTLSCEQNLNHDAMYWYRQDPGQGLRLIYYSQIVNDFQKGDIAEGYSVSREKKESFPLTVTSAQKNPTAFYLCASSIRVSETLNQPQHFGDGTRLSIL.

This sequence joins TRBV14 and TRBJ1-2, with TRBD1 identical over 10 bases. The CDR3 has 16 residues. Per germline, CDR1 SGHDN and CDR2 FVKESK. V lost 1 base to trimming and J lost 3 bases; unmatched junction nucleotides: 5. CDR3 region: CASSQGQGARYYGYTF. The CDR3 DNA reads TGTGCCAGCAGCCAAGGACAGGGGGCGCGGTACTATGGCTACACCTTC.

This chain uses TRBV28 with TRBJ2-2; 8 nucleotides line up with TRBD1. The ends lost 4 bases at V and 0 bases at J; junction bases unmatched: 1. Per germline, CDR1 MDHEN and CDR2 SYDVKM. CDR3 length: 15 amino acids. DNA for the CDR3: TGTGCCAGCAGTTCGGGACAGGCGAACACCGGGGAGCTGTTTTTT. Translated, it gives CASSSGQANTGELFF.

This chain uses TRBV18 with TRBJ1-5; the D is unclear. This CDR3 region has 15 residues. Germline V CDR1 and CDR2: KGHSH, LQKENI. Trimming pared 3 bases from V and 6 bases from J, leaving 15 bases between. The CDR3 region is CASSPRVGRIQPQHF. The CDR3 coding sequence is TGTGCCAGCTCACCTCGGGTAGGGAGGATTCAGCCCCAGCATTTT.

V is TRBV6-5 and J is TRBJ1-5; D uncertain. Germline V gene sequence: CDR1 MNHEY, CDR2 SVGAGI. Deletions cut 4 bases from V and 12 bases from J, with 16 bases between. The CDR3 is 13 amino acids. CDR3 loop: CASSSTHPGIQHF. The CDR3 nucleotides are TGTGCCAGCAGTTCGACCCACCCAGGTATCCAGCATTTT.

The chain joins TRBV27 to TRBJ2-3; 9 nucleotides align to TRBD2. There are 19 residues in the CDR3. After removal of 5 bases from V and 0 bases from J, the junction contained 15 bases not matched to a gene. Looked up from germline, CDR1 is MNHEY and CDR2 is SMNVEV (reference sequence). The CDR3 reads CASSPQRIASGKSTDTQYF. In DNA form, the CDR3 reads TGTGCCAGCAGTCCCCAGAGGATCGCTAGCGGGAAAAGCACAGATACGCAGTATTTT.

This clone has only one observation. The chain combines TRBV6-2 or TRBV6-3 with TRBJ2-5; 11 bases match TRBD2. The length of the CDR3 is 17 residues. The ends lost 6 bases at V and 0 bases at J; junction bases unmatched: 9. The germline V gene has CDR1 MNHEY and CDR2 SVGEGT. CDR3 loop: CASSTGLAGLYQETQYF. CDR3 sequence (DNA): TGTGCCAGCAGCACCGGACTAGCGGGCTTGTACCAAGAGACCCAGTACTTC.

J is TRBJ2-2 and V is TRBV28, with a weak D call TRBD2 (5 bases). Germline CDR1 reads MDHEN; CDR2 reads SYDVKM. V was shortened by 7 bases and J by 1 base, with 7 bases between the two germline ends. The CDR3 has 13 amino acids. CDR3 in DNA: TGTGCCAGCATCCGGGAGAACACCGGGGAGCTGTTTTTT. Its translation is CASIRENTGELFF.

This chain joins TRBV5-1 and TRBJ2-6; unclear D gene. The V end lost 1 base, the J end lost 0 bases, and 5 bases lay between the germline ends. CDR1 is SGHRS and CDR2 is YFSETQ in the germline V gene. CDR3 size: 15 residues. The CDR3 spells CASSLMASGANVLTF. For the CDR3, the DNA is TGCGCCAGCAGCTTGATGGCCTCTGGGGCCAACGTCCTGACTTTC.

This clone was picked up one time. CDR3 coding DNA: TGTGCCAGCAGCCAAGAGGGGGTTTCACCCCTCCACTTT. Translating it yields CASSQEGVSPLHF. V and J are TRBV14 and TRBJ1-6; D possibly corresponds to TRBD1 (5 bases). Looked up from germline, CDR1 is SGHDN and CDR2 is FVKESK. The CDR3 loop spans 13 amino acids. V was clipped by 0 bases and J by 9 bases, with 6 bases between them.

V usage is TRBV30 and J usage is TRBJ2-7; D may be TRBD2 (6 bases). CDR1 and CDR2 from the germline V gene are GTSNPN and SVGIG (reference sequence). This CDR3 has 15 amino acids. Trimming pared 1 base from V and 2 bases from J, leaving 15 bases between. CDR3 in DNA: TGTGCCTGGAGTGAACCTTCCTCGGGGGCCTACGAGCAGTACTTC. Protein product: CAWSEPSSGAYEQYF.

The V call is TRBV20-1, the J call TRBJ1-3; D uncertain. CDR1 DFQATT and CDR2 SNEGSKA come from the germline V gene (reference sequence). The CDR3 sequence is 14 residues long. With 3 bases removed from V and 0 bases from J, the gap between germline ends came to 9 bases. The CDR3 region is CSASRGDSGNTIYF. The DNA of the CDR3 is TGCAGTGCTAGTCGCGGCGACTCTGGAAACACCATATATTTT.

V gene TRBV5-1 combines with J gene TRBJ2-5; the match to TRBD2 covers 10 bases. Germline CDR1 reads SGHRS; CDR2 reads YFSETQ. V was clipped by 0 bases and J by 4 bases; unmatched bases: 12. This CDR3 contains 18 residues. CDR3 DNA: TGCGCCAGCAGCTTGGCCGTCAGCGGGAGGGCGTTAGGAGAGACCCAGTACTTC. Translated: CASSLAVSGRALGETQYF.

This clone has just a few counts. The genes are TRBV7-2 and TRBJ2-7; 10 bases match TRBD1. Germline CDR1 SGHTA, CDR2 FQGNSA. Trimming took 1 base from V and 4 from J; bases not matched to a gene: 4. The CDR3 runs 15 residues. Here the CDR3 reads CASSLGVGQGYEQYF. Here the CDR3 DNA reads TGTGCCAGCAGCTTAGGGGTGGGACAGGGGTACGAGCAGTACTTC.

The chain carries TRBV29-1 and TRBJ1-1, with D possibly being TRBD1 (5 bases). Trimming stripped 6 bases from V and 5 bases from J, with 19 bases between. Looked up from germline, CDR1 is SQVTM and CDR2 is ANQGSEA. CDR3 size: 14 residues. The CDR3 protein is CSVCKTGMATEAFF. In DNA form, the CDR3 reads TGCAGCGTCTGTAAAACAGGTATGGCTACTGAAGCTTTCTTT.

V usage is TRBV28 and J usage is TRBJ1-1, with a tentative D call TRBD1 (6 bases). Trimming pared 4 bases from V and 1 base from J, leaving 7 bases between. This CDR3 is built from 13 residues. Per the germline V gene, CDR1 is MDHEN and CDR2 is SYDVKM. The CDR3 sequence: CASSSDRNTEAFF. The CDR3 region has the DNA TGTGCCAGCAGTTCGGACAGGAACACTGAAGCTTTCTTT.

Only one count was recorded for this clone. The chain links TRBV11-3 to TRBJ2-7, with a weak D call TRBD1 (6 bases). CDR3 length: 14 amino acids. The ends were cut back, 5 bases at V and 7 bases at J, with 18 bases in the middle. CDR1 is SGHNT, CDR2 YENEEA, per germline. The CDR3 nucleotides are TGTGCCAGCAGCCTCGGACGGGGAACAGGGGAGCAGTACTTC. Its protein product is CASSLGRGTGEQYF. The variable domain in full, completed from reference TRBV11-3 and TRBJ2-7, reads EAGVVQSPRYKIIEKKQPVAFWCNPISGHNTLYWYLQNLGQGPELLIRYENEEAVDDSQLPKDRFSAERLKGVDSTLKIQPAELGDSAVYLCASSLGRGTGEQYFGPGTRLTVT.

The V and J genes are TRBV29-1 and TRBJ2-6; unclear D gene. V was trimmed by 2 bases and J by 0 bases, leaving 2 bases between them. This CDR3 is 13 amino acids long. Germline V gene data show CDR1 as SQVTM and CDR2 as ANQGSEA. CDR3 region: CSVEPSGANVLTF. The CDR3 region has the DNA TGCAGCGTTGAACCCTCTGGGGCCAACGTCCTGACTTTC.

The chain has TRBV7-3 and TRBJ2-2; D remains ambiguous. CDR1 SGHTA and CDR2 FQGTGA come from the germline V gene. V was cut by 1 base and J by 7 bases, with 7 bases left in between. This CDR3 region has 13 residues. The CDR3 coding sequence is TGTGCCAGCAGCTTAATCCGGAGCGGGGAGCTGTTTTTT. As protein: CASSLIRSGELFF.

This clone was found a few times. J is TRBJ2-7 and V is TRBV2, with D perhaps TRBD2 (5 bases). The V end lost 2 bases, the J end lost 0 bases, and 17 bases lay between the germline ends. The germline V gene has CDR1 SNHLY and CDR2 FYNNEI. CDR3 length equals 17 residues. The CDR3 is CASSETHLEGASYEQYF. The CDR3 DNA reads TGTGCCAGCAGTGAAACCCACCTAGAGGGAGCCTCCTACGAGCAGTACTTC.

The chain combines TRBV2 with TRBJ2-2; the match to TRBD1 covers 11 bases. CDR1 is SNHLY and CDR2 is FYNNEI in the germline V gene. This CDR3 contains 16 residues. V trimming: 3 bases; J trimming: 6 bases; junction bases outside the gene matches: 6. The CDR3 loop is CASSDPGTGGPGELFF. The DNA of the CDR3 is TGTGCCAGCAGTGACCCCGGGACAGGGGGTCCCGGGGAGCTGTTTTTT.

The CDR3 sequence is CASSLGGDRIPEAFF. The CDR3 DNA is TGTGCCAGCAGCTTGGGGGGGGACAGGATCCCTGAAGCTTTCTTT. The chain couples TRBV5-4 to TRBJ1-1, with 8 bases aligning to TRBD1. The germline V gene encodes CDR1 SGHNT and CDR2 YYREEE (reference sequence). Germline trimming cut 0 bases from V and 6 bases from J; bases unmatched to any gene: 7. CDR3 length: 15 amino acids.

This clone has only one observation. For the CDR3, the DNA is TGTGCCAGCAGCACCGACAGGACCCTTGGCTACACCTTC. Its protein is CASSTDRTLGYTF. V and J are TRBV6-5 and TRBJ1-2, with a weak D call TRBD1 (6 bases). V was shortened by 6 bases and J by 7 bases, with 15 bases between the two germline ends. Germline V gene data show CDR1 as MNHEY and CDR2 as SVGAGI. The CDR3 has 13 amino acids.

V usage is TRBV19 and J usage is TRBJ1-4, with a weak D call TRBD1 (6 bases). CDR1 is LNHDA and CDR2 is SQIVND in the germline V gene (reference sequence). This CDR3 is built from 11 residues. This chain's CDR3 is CAKGVDEKLFF. CDR3 nucleotides: TGTGCAAAGGGGGTGGATGAAAAACTGTTTTTT.

The gene calls are TRBV6-5 and TRBJ1-2; weak D call: TRBD1 (6 bases). This CDR3 contains 13 residues. The V end was cut by 2 bases, the J end by 8 bases, with 12 bases between. Germline CDR1 is MNHEY and CDR2 is SVGAGI. The CDR3 region has the DNA TGTGCCAGCAGTTACAACAGGGACTTGGGCTACACCTTC. It specifies CASSYNRDLGYTF.

The chain uses TRBV27 and TRBJ2-1; no clear D gene. There are 13 residues in the CDR3. Trimming took off 2 bases at V and 10 bases at J, with 12 bases between the two ends. Germline assignment: CDR1 MNHEY and CDR2 SMNVEV (reference sequence). The CDR3 sequence: CASSLRTFREQFF. Written as DNA, the CDR3 is TGTGCCAGCAGTTTAAGGACCTTTAGGGAGCAGTTCTTC.

The J gene is TRBJ1-5, the V gene TRBV11-3; 7 bases fit TRBD1. This CDR3 is 15 amino acids long. Germline assignment: CDR1 SGHNT and CDR2 YENEEA. V lost 4 bases to trimming and J lost 7 bases; unmatched junction nucleotides: 10. The CDR3 bases are TGTGCCAGCAGCTCTCGCGACAGGGTCGGGCAGCCCCAGCATTTT. It specifies CASSSRDRVGQPQHF.

The rearrangement uses TRBV2 and TRBJ2-5; D is perhaps TRBD1 or TRBD2 (6 bases each). CDR1 SNHLY and CDR2 FYNNEI come from the germline V gene. V was trimmed by 3 bases and J by 5 bases, leaving 19 bases between them. The CDR3 covers 16 residues. The CDR3 spells CASSEDSQSSGETQYF. Written as DNA, the CDR3 is TGTGCCAGCAGTGAGGACAGTCAATCGAGCGGGGAGACCCAGTACTTC.

V and J are TRBV27 and TRBJ2-7, with D unclear. The CDR3 consists of 13 residues. Deletions cut 3 bases from V and 3 bases from J, with 9 bases between. Germline-derived CDR1 and CDR2 are MNHEY and SMNVEV (reference sequence). The CDR3 here is CASSLGIYYEQYF. CDR3 DNA: TGTGCCAGCAGTTTGGGCATATACTACGAGCAGTACTTC.

The chain uses TRBV28 and TRBJ1-5; 7 nucleotides align to TRBD1. After removal of 5 bases from V and 5 bases from J, the junction contained 3 bases not matched to a gene. CDR1 is MDHEN and CDR2 is SYDVKM in the germline V gene. The CDR3 is 13 residues long. The CDR3 is CASSRTGDQPQHF. Written as DNA, the CDR3 is TGTGCCAGCAGTCGTACAGGGGATCAGCCCCAGCATTTT.